This T cell receptor beta chain derives from a study of regulatory T cells in long-lasting Graves disease. Whole-study results and caveats: Comparison showed that persistent patients shared more public clonotypes (roughly 2,500) than new patients (966).

Notes on this clonotype: Its antigen is currently unknown.

Time point in this sample: persistent/refractory GD, antithyroid drugs over 5 years with positive TRAb. The TCR library used RNA extracted from PBMCs. Patients came from an endocrinology department in Xi'an, China. Staff drew approximately 10 milliliters of peripheral blood into EDTA tubes. Construction of the TCR beta libraries employed iRepertoire HTBI primers in conjunction with Arm-PCR of CDR3 regions. TCRdb called the multiplex PCR reads again in MiXCR, with one record for every CDR3 protein. The data hold roughly 450,000 distinct CDR3 sequences, with approximately 23% observed a single time. The source material was peripheral blood mononuclear cells (PBMCs), sampled when the disease was refractory, from a patient treated with antithyroid drugs. The TCR comes from a female donor with Graves disease.

CDR3 in amino acids: CASIPSGIRYGANVLTF. The CDR3 coding sequence is TGTGCCAGCATCCCCTCAGGGATTCGGTATGGGGCCAACGTCCTGACTTTC. This chain uses TRBV5-5 with TRBJ2-6, with TRBD1 as a possible D gene (5 bases). The CDR3 runs 17 residues. The germline gives CDR1 SGHKS, CDR2 YYEKEE (reference sequence). The V end was cut by 6 bases, the J end by 3 bases, with 19 bases between.